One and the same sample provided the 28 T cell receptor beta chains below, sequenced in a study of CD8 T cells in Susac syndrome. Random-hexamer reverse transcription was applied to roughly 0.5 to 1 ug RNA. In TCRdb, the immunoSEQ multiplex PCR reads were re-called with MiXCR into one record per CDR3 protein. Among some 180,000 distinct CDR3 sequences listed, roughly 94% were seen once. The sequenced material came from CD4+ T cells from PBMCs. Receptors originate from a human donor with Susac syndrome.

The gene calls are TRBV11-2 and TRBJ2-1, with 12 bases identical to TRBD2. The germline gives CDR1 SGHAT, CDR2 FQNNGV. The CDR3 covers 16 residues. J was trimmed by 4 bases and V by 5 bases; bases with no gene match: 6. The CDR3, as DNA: TGTGCCAGCAGCCGTAGGACTAGCGGGATGTACAATGAGCAGTTCTTC. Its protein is CASSRRTSGMYNEQFF.

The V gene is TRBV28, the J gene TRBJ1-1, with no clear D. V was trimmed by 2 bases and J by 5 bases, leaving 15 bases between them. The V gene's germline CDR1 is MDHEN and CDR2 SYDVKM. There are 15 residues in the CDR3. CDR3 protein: CASSLRTTTGTEAFF. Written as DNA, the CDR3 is TGTGCCAGCAGTTTAAGGACTACAACGGGTACTGAAGCTTTCTTT.

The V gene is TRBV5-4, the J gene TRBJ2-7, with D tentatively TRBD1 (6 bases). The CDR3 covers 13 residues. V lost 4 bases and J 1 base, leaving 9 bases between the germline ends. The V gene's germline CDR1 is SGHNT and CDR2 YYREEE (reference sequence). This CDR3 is CASSAGQSYEQYF. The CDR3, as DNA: TGTGCCAGCAGCGCTGGACAGTCCTACGAGCAGTACTTC. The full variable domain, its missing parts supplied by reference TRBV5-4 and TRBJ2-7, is ETGVTQSPTHLIKTRGQQVTLRCSSQSGHNTVSWYQQALGQGPQFIFQYYREEENGRGNFPPRFSGLQFPNYSSELNVNALELDDSALYLCASSAGQSYEQYFGPGTRLTVT.

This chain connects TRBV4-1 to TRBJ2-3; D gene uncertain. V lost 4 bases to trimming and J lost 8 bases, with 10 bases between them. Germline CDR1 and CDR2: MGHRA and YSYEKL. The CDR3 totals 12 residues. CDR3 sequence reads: CASSPLLGTQYF. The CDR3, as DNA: TGCGCCAGCAGCCCACTTCTTGGTACGCAGTATTTT.

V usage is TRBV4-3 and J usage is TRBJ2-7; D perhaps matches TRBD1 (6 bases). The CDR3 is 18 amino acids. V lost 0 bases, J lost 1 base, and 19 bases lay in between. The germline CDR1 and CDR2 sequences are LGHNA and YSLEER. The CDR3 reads CASSQEGIGDTLSYEQYF. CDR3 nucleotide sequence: TGCGCCAGCAGCCAAGAGGGAATTGGGGACACCCTATCCTACGAGCAGTACTTC.

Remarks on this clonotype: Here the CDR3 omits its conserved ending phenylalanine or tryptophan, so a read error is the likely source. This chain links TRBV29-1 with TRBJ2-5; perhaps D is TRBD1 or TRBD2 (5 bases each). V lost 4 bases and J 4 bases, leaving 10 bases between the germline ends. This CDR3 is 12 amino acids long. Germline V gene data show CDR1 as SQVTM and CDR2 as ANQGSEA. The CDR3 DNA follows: TGCAGCGTTGGTGGGGGAGCAGAGACCCAGTACTCC. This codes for CSVGGGAETQYS.

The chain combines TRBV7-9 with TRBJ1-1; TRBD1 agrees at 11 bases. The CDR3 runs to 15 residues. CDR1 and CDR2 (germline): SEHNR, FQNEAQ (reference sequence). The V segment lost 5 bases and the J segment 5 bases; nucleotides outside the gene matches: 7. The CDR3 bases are TGTGCCAGCAGCCGCCCGGACAGGGGGCGTACTGAAGCTTTCTTT. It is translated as CASSRPDRGRTEAFF.

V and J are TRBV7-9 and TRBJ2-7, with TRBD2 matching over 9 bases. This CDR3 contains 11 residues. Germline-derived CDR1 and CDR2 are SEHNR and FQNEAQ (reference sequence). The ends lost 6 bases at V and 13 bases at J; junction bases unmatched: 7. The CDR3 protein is CASRGGTSSYF. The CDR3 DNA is TGTGCCAGCAGGGGGGGGACTAGCAGCTACTTC.

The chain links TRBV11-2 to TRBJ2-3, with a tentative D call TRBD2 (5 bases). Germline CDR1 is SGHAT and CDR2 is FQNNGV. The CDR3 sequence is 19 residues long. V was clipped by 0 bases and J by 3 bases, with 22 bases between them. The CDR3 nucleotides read TGTGCCAGCAGCTTAGATCCCTGGCGGCGAGCGACGGGGACAGATACGCAGTATTTT. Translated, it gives CASSLDPWRRATGTDTQYF. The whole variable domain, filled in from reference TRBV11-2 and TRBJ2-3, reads EAGVAQSPRYKIIEKRQSVAFWCNPISGHATLYWYQQILGQGPKLLIQFQNNGVVDDSQLPKDRFSAERLKGVDSTLKIQPAKLEDSAVYLCASSLDPWRRATGTDTQYFGPGTRLTVL.

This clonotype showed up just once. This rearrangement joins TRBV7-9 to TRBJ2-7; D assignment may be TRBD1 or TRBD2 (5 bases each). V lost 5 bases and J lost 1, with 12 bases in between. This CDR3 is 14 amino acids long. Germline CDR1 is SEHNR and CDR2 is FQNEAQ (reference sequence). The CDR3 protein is CASSRIGASYEQYF. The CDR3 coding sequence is TGTGCCAGCAGCCGTATCGGGGCGTCCTACGAGCAGTACTTC.

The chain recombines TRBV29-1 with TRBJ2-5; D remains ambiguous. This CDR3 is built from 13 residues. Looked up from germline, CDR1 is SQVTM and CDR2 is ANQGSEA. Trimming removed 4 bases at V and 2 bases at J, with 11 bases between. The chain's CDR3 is CSVGPFGQETQYF. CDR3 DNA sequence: TGCAGCGTTGGACCCTTTGGGCAAGAGACCCAGTACTTC.

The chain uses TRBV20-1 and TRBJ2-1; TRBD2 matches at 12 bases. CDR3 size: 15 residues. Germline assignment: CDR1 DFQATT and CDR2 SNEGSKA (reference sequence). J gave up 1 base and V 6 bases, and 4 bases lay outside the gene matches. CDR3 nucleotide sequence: TGCAGTGCCAGGACTAGCGGGGAATCCTACAATGAGCAGTTCTTC. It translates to CSARTSGESYNEQFF.

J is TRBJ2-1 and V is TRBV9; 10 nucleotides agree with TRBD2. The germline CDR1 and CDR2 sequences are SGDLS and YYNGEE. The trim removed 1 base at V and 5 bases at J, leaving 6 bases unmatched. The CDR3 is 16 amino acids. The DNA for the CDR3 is TGTGCCAGCAGCGTAATAGCGGGGGGTTTTGACAATGAGCAGTTCTTC. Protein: CASSVIAGGFDNEQFF.

The CDR3 sequence: CASSLPGTGSHGYTF. CDR3 coding DNA: TGTGCCAGCAGCCTTCCCGGGACAGGGTCCCATGGCTACACCTTC. The chain carries TRBV3-1 and TRBJ1-2; 9 bases map to TRBD1. Germline V lookup: CDR1 LGHDT, CDR2 YNNKEL (reference sequence). The V and J ends lost 4 bases and 6 bases, in that order; junction bases with no gene match: 9. The CDR3 totals 15 residues. The variable domain in full, completed from reference TRBV3-1 and TRBJ1-2, reads DTAVSQTPKYLVTQMGNDKSIKCEQNLGHDTMYWYKQDSKKFLKIMFSYNNKELIINETVPNRFSPKSPDKAHLNLHINSLELGDSAVYFCASSLPGTGSHGYTFGSGTRLTVV.

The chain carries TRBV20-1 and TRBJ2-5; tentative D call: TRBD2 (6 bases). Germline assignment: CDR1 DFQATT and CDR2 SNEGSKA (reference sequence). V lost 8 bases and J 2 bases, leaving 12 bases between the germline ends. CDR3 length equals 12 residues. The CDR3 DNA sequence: TGCAGTCCAGAGACTAGGCAAGAGACCCAGTACTTC. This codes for CSPETRQETQYF.

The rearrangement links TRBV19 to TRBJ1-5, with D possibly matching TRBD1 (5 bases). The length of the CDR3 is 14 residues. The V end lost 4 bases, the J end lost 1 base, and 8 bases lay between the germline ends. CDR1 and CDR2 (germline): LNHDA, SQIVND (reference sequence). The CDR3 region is CASSTPGSNQPQHF. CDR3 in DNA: TGTGCCAGTAGTACCCCAGGGAGCAATCAGCCCCAGCATTTT. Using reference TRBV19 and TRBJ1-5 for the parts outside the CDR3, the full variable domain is DGGITQSPKYLFRKEGQNVTLSCEQNLNHDAMYWYRQDPGQGLRLIYYSQIVNDFQKGDIAEGYSVSREKKESFPLTVTSAQKNPTAFYLCASSTPGSNQPQHFGDGTRLSIL.

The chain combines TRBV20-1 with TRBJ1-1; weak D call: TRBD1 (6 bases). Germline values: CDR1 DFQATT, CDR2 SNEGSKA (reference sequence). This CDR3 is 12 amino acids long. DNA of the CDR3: TGCAGGGCTGGGACAACGAACACTGAAGCTTTCTTT. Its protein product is CRAGTTNTEAFF.

The CDR3 sequence: CASSSTGASGGYTF. The CDR3 DNA sequence: TGCGCCAGCAGCTCCACAGGGGCCTCTGGGGGCTACACCTTC. The chain recombines TRBV5-1 with TRBJ1-2; TRBD1 aligns across 7 bases. The CDR3 is 14 residues long. Germline CDR1 SGHRS, CDR2 YFSETQ. The V segment lost 3 bases and the J segment 8 bases; nucleotides outside the gene matches: 10.

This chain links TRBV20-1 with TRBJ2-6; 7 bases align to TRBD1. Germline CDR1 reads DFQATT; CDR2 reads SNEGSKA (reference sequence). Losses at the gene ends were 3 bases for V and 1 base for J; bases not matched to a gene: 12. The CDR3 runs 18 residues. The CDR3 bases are TGCAGTGCTAGCGAAACCACAGGGGCACTATCTGGGGCCAACGTCCTGACTTTC. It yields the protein CSASETTGALSGANVLTF.

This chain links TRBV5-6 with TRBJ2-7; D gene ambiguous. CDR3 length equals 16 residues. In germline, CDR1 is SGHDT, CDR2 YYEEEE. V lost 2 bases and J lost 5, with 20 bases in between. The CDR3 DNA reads TGTGCCAGCAGCTTTTCTATAACAGCTCTCGGCCACGAGCAGTACTTC. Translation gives CASSFSITALGHEQYF.

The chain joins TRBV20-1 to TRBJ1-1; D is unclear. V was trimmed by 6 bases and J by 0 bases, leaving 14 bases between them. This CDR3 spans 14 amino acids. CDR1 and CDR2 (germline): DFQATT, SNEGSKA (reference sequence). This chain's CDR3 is CSAPIGGMNTEAFF. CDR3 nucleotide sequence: TGCAGTGCCCCCATCGGAGGCATGAACACTGAAGCTTTCTTT.

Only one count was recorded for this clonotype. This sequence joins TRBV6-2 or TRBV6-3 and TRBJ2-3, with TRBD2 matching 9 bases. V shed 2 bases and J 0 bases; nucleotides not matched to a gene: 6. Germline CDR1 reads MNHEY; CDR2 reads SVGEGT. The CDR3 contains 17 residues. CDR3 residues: CASSYAGLATSTDTQYF. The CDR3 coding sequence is TGTGCCAGCAGTTACGCCGGACTAGCGACTAGCACAGATACGCAGTATTTT.

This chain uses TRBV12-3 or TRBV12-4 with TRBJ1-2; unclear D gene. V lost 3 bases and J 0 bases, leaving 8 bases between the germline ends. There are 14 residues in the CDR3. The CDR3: CASSFSASNYGYTF. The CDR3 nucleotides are TGTGCCAGCAGTTTTAGTGCATCTAACTATGGCTACACCTTC.

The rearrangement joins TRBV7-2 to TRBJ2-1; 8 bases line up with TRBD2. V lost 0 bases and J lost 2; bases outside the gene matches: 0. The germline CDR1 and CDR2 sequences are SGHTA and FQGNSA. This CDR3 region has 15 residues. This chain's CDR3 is CASSLATSAYNEQFF. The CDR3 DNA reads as TGTGCCAGCAGCTTAGCGACTAGCGCCTACAATGAGCAGTTCTTC.

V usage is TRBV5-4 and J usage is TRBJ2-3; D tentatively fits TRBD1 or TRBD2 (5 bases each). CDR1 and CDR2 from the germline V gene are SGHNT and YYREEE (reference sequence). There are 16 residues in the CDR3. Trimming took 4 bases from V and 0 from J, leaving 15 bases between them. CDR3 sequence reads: CASSLGTDSSTDTQYF. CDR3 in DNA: TGTGCCAGCAGCCTCGGGACCGATTCTAGCACAGATACGCAGTATTTT.

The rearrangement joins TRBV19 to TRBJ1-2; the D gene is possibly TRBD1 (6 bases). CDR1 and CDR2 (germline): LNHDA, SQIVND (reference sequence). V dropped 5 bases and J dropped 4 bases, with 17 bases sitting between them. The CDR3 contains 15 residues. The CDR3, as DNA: TGTGCCAGTAGTCCTCACTCGGACAGCGGCTATGGCTACACCTTC. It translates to CASSPHSDSGYGYTF.

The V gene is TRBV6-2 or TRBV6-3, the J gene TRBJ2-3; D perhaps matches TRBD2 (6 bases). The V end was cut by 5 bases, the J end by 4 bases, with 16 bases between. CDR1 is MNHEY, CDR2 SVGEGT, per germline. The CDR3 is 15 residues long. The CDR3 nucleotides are TGTGCCAGCAGTGCGGGACCCCCGGAGGCAGATACGCAGTATTTT. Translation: CASSAGPPEADTQYF.

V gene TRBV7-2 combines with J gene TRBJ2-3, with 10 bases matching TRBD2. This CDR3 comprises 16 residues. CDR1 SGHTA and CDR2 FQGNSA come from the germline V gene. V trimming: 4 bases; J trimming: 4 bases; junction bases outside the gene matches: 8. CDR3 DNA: TGTGCCAGCAGCTCTCTAGCGGGAGTATCCTCAGATACGCAGTATTTT. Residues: CASSSLAGVSSDTQYF.